This TCR beta chain was documented in a study of T cell responses to AZD1222 COVID-19 vaccine. Study results and caveats: Clonal diversity was possibly underestimated; the donors were predominantly white British and more often female. Spike-specific TCR breadth and depth were elevated following two AZD1222 doses. In the spike-specific TCR repertoire, nearly half reportedly target unmutated variant regions. The CD4 TCRs associated with vaccination extended across spike and predominated at 160-218 and 743-854.

This clone came up once. Its cognate antigen is unknown. Method: immunoSEQ multiplex PCR; TCRdb's copy keeps in-frame clones and lacks some. The table has under 200,000 clones, about 90% seen once; the top ten hold 4% to 5.5%. The CDR3 sequence is 15 residues long. After removal of 8 bases from V and 4 bases from J, the junction contained 9 bases not matched to a gene. Per germline, CDR1 SGHAT and CDR2 FQNNGV. The source is an adult in good health. The sequenced sample was peripheral blood, obtained on day 0 of MenACWY control vaccination. J is TRBJ2-1 and V is TRBV11-2; 9 bases are shared with TRBD2. The CDR3 DNA follows: TGTGCCAGCGGATGGACAGCGGGAGGTTACAATGAGCAGTTCTTC. Amino acid sequence: CASGWTAGGYNEQFF.